This TCR beta chain emerged from a study of T cells expressing NK-cell markers. Overall study results and limits: HCMV specificity was not established for the expanded NKG2C+ T cell clones. In several donors, dominant clonotypes made up about 28.3-60.1% of CD3+CD56-NKG2C+ cells.

Worth noting for this clonotype: Its target is not known.

From the 5' RACE reads, TCRdb lists one entry per CDR3 protein and no DNA. The sample totals about 550,000 distinct CDR3 sequences. The germline gives CDR1 SGHRS, CDR2 YFSETQ. The CDR3 sequence is 14 residues long. The sequence was obtained from a man aged 18 to 29 in good health. The V gene is TRBV5-1, the J gene TRBJ2-2; the D call from TCRdb, TRBD2, cannot be confirmed without DNA. The sample was blood T cells: a sorted CD56 or NKG2C T cell subset, CD4+ or CD8+ T cells, or bulk PBMC T cells (not recorded which). CDR3: CASRTSENTGELFF.